The present TCR beta chain was sequenced within a study of blood T cell repertoires in COVID-19. Study details: Material from acute and convalescent COVID-19 was sourced from the United States, Italy and Spain. PBMCs, B-cell-depleted T cells, or T cells provided the cDNA or gDNA that made up the material.

Original processing methods: Estimation of nucleated cell counts relied on the amplification of reference gene primers. Data came from immunoSEQ multiplex PCR; TCRdb stores just in-frame clones and leaves some out. V, J and clone size reflect that table, while D and trimming were determined from the DNA. The sample has about 100,000 clones, more than 75% seen once; the top ten hold roughly 12%. This clone was seen a single time. V was clipped by 6 bases and J by 5 bases; unmatched bases: 6. The germline gives CDR1 SNHLY, CDR2 FYNNEI. The CDR3 spans 13 residues. V and J are TRBV2 and TRBJ2-5; TRBD2 agrees at 7 bases. Sequenced material: peripheral blood. This receptor was obtained from a human donor in a cohort sampled during active COVID-19. The CDR3 protein is CASRPDGGETQYF. CDR3 DNA: TGTGCCAGCAGACCGGACGGGGGGGAGACCCAGTACTTC.